A single sample is the source of the 3 T cell receptor beta chains below, sequenced in a study of T cell responses to AZD1222 COVID-19 vaccine. This table comes from immunoSEQ multiplex PCR, and its TCRdb copy is limited to in-frame clones, with some not included. The sample yields about 130,000 clones, about nine tenths seen once. Sequenced here: peripheral blood, sampled 28 days after the second AZD1222 dose. These receptors originate from an adult who received the AZD1222 COVID-19 vaccine.

This sequence joins TRBV28 and TRBJ2-6, with 8 bases aligning to TRBD1. The CDR3 has 15 residues. Germline V gene lookup returns CDR1 MDHEN and CDR2 SYDVKM. V shed 5 bases, J shed 2 bases, and the junction held 2 bases outside the gene matches. The CDR3 sequence is CASSRTGTGANVLTF. In nucleotides, the CDR3 is TGTGCCAGCAGTCGGACAGGGACTGGGGCCAACGTCCTGACTTTC.

This chain uses TRBV11-2 with TRBJ2-7; no clear D gene. Trimming pared 3 bases from V and 3 bases from J, leaving 12 bases between. Germline CDR1 is SGHAT and CDR2 is FQNNGV. CDR3 size: 14 residues. CDR3 DNA sequence: TGTGCCAGCAGCTTGCGTATTACAATCTACGAGCAGTACTTC. Translation gives CASSLRITIYEQYF. Looking up the rest from reference TRBV11-2 and TRBJ2-7 gives the full variable domain: EAGVAQSPRYKIIEKRQSVAFWCNPISGHATLYWYQQILGQGPKLLIQFQNNGVVDDSQLPKDRFSAERLKGVDSTLKIQPAKLEDSAVYLCASSLRITIYEQYFGPGTRLTVT.

The chain combines TRBV11-1 with TRBJ2-5; D gene uncertain. From germline, CDR1 is SGHAT and CDR2 FQDESV (reference sequence). V lost 5 bases to trimming and J lost 2 bases, with 15 bases between them. This CDR3 is built from 15 residues. The DNA for the CDR3 is TGTGCCAGCAGCAAAAGGGTTGGCCAACAAGAGACCCAGTACTTC. This sequence encodes CASSKRVGQQETQYF.